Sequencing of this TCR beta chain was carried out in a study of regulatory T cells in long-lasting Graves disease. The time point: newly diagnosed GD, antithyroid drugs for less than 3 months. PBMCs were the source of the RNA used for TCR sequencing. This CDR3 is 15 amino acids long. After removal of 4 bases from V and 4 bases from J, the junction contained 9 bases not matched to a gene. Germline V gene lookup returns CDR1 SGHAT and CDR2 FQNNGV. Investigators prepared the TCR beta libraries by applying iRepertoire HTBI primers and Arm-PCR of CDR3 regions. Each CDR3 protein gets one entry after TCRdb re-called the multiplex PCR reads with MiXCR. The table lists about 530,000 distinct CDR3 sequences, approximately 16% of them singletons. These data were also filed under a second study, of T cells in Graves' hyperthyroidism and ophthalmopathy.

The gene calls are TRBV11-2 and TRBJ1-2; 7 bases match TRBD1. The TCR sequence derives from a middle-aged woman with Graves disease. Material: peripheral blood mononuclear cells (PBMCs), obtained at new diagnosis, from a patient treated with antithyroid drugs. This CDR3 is CASSWGQFGTYGYTF. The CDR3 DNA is TGTGCCAGCAGCTGGGGACAGTTCGGGACCTATGGCTACACCTTC.